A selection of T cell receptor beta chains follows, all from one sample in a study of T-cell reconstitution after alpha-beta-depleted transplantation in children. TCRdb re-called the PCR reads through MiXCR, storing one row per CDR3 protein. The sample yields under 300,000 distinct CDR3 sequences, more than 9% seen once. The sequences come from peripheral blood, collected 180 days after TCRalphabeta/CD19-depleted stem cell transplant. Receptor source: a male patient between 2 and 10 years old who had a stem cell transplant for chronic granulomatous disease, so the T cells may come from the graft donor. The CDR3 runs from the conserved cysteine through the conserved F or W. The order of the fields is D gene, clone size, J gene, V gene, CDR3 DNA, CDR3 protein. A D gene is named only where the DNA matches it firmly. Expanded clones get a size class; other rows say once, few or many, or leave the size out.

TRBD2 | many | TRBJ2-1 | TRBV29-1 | TGCAGCGTTGGGACTAGCGGGAGGAGTGGCAATGAGCAGTTCTTC | CSVGTSGRSGNEQFF
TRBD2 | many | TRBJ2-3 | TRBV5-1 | TGCGCCAGCAGTCCAACTAGCGGCCCTAGCACAGATACGCAGTATTTT | CASSPTSGPSTDTQYF
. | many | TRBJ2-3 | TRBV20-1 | TGCAGTGCTAGAGTGCCGGGTTCACACACAGATACGCAGTATTTT | CSARVPGSHTDTQYF
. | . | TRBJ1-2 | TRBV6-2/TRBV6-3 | TGTGCCAGCAGCTCGACTACATCGAACTATGGCTACACCTTC | CASSSTTSNYGYTF
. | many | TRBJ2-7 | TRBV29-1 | TGCAGCGTTGCCGGCAACATCGGCGAGCAGTACTTC | CSVAGNIGEQYF
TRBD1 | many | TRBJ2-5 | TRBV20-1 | TGCAGTGCCGGGACAGGAGACGAGACCCAGTACTTC | CSAGTGDETQYF
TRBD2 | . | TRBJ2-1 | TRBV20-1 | TGCAGTGCTAGAGGAGCAACTAGCGGGTTTAATGAGCAGTTCTTC | CSARGATSGFNEQFF
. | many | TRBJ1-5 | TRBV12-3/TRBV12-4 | TGTGCCAGCACCCGAGAGGGTTCTCTCAATCAGCCCCAGCATTTT | CASTREGSLNQPQHF
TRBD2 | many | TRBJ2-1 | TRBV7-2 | TGTGCCAGCAGCCCAATAGCGGGAGGCCCCCCCTACAATGAGCAGTTCTTC | CASSPIAGGPPYNEQFF
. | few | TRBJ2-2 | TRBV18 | TGTGCCAGCTCACCACATACGAAGAACACCGGGGAGCTGTTTTTT | CASSPHTKNTGELFF
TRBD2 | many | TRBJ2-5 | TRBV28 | TGTGCCAGCAGTAATTGGTTCGCTAGCGGACCTAAAGAGACCCAGTACTTC | CASSNWFASGPKETQYF
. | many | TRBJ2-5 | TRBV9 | TGTGCCAGCAGCGTAGACCGAACGGAGACCCAGTACTTC | CASSVDRTETQYF
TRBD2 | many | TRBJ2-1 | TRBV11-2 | TGTGCCAGCAGCTATAATAGCGGGAGCCGTACAGAGCAGTTCTTC | CASSYNSGSRTEQFF
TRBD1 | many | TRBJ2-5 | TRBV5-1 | TGTGCCAGCAGCGGACAGGGGAGGGAGACCCAGTACTTC | CASSGQGRETQYF
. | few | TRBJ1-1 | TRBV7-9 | TGTGCCAGCAGCCGGGCCTTCCCGGGCACTGAAGCTTTCTTT | CASSRAFPGTEAFF
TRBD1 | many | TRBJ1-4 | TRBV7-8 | TGTGCCAGCAGCCCAGGGACAGGGGCGGGTAATGAAAAACTGTTTTTT | CASSPGTGAGNEKLFF
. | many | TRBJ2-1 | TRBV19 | TGTGCCAGTAGTAGGGACCCCCCAATTGGGCAGTTCTTC | CASSRDPPIGQFF
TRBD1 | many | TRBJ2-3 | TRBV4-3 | TGCGCCAGCAGCCAAGACAGGGGGCGCTCAGATACGCAGTATTTT | CASSQDRGRSDTQYF
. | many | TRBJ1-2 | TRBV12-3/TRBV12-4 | TGTGCCAGCAGAAACGAAAACAGGGCCCTGATGGATGGCTACACCTTC | CASRNENRALMDGYTF
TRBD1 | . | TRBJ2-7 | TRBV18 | TGTGCCAGCTCACCTATGACAGGGGGTTCCTACGAGCAGTACTTC | CASSPMTGGSYEQYF